These T cell receptor beta chains were read from a single sample in a study of blood T cell repertoires in COVID-19. Method: immunoSEQ multiplex PCR; TCRdb's copy keeps in-frame clones and lacks some. Of under 350,000 clones listed, 65% to 90% were seen once; the top ten hold around 4%. The sequencing input was PBMCs or T cells enriched from blood (not recorded which). These receptors came from a woman in her forties with acute COVID-19. Both conserved end residues are part of each CDR3. Each record gives: J gene, D gene, V gene, CDR3 protein, CDR3 DNA. The D gene is left open where the match is weak.

J gene: TRBJ1-3
D gene: NA
V gene: TRBV9
CDR3 protein: CASSPTVSGNTIYF
CDR3 DNA: TGTGCCAGCAGCCCGACAGTCTCTGGAAACACCATATATTTT

J gene: TRBJ2-7
D gene: NA
V gene: TRBV5-4
CDR3 protein: CASSPLGQGTYEQYF
CDR3 DNA: TGTGCCAGCAGCCCCCTGGGGCAGGGAACCTACGAGCAGTACTTC

J gene: TRBJ1-2
D gene: NA
V gene: TRBV7-3
CDR3 protein: CASSPGLAYGYTF
CDR3 DNA: TGTGCCAGCAGCCCAGGGCTCGCCTATGGCTACACCTTC

J gene: TRBJ2-3
D gene: NA
V gene: TRBV7-3
CDR3 protein: CASSAPGAEQYF
CDR3 DNA: TGTGCCAGCAGCGCCCCAGGGGCCGAGCAGTATTTT

J gene: TRBJ1-2
D gene: TRBD1
V gene: TRBV14
CDR3 protein: CASSHGILTGGGWGYTF
CDR3 DNA: TGTGCCAGCAGCCACGGAATTCTGACAGGGGGTGGTTGGGGCTACACCTTC

J gene: TRBJ2-5
D gene: TRBD2
V gene: TRBV3-1/TRBV3-2
CDR3 protein: CASSPGTSGRPWQETQYF
CDR3 DNA: TGTGCCAGCAGCCCCGGGACTAGCGGGAGGCCTTGGCAAGAGACCCAGTACTTC

J gene: TRBJ1-5
D gene: TRBD1
V gene: TRBV28
CDR3 protein: CASSPGQGARPQHF
CDR3 DNA: TGTGCCAGCAGTCCGGGACAGGGGGCGCGGCCCCAGCATTTT

J gene: TRBJ2-5
D gene: NA
V gene: TRBV20-1
CDR3 protein: CSARPSQTQYF
CDR3 DNA: TGCAGTGCTAGGCCGAGTCAAACCCAGTACTTC

J gene: TRBJ1-5
D gene: NA
V gene: TRBV4-1
CDR3 protein: CASSQDGQSNQPQHF
CDR3 DNA: TGCGCCAGCAGCCAAGATGGACAGAGTAATCAGCCCCAGCATTTT

J gene: TRBJ1-1
D gene: TRBD1
V gene: TRBV10-1
CDR3 protein: CASSPDRGTEAFF
CDR3 DNA: TGCGCCAGCAGTCCGGACAGGGGCACTGAAGCTTTCTTT